The 24 T cell receptor beta chains presented below share a single source sample, sequenced in a study of cytomegalovirus exposure and HLA in healthy donors. PCR primers comprised 60 Vbeta and 13 Jbeta primers. Sequencing was performed with immunoSEQ multiplex PCR; in TCRdb, only in-frame clones are kept and a portion is missing. The data show 100,000 to 150,000 clones, 77% seen once. Material for sequencing was PBMCs. The receptors were gathered from a male donor in good health and CMV-seropositive.

V is TRBV7-8 and J is TRBJ2-7; 9 bases line up with TRBD1. CDR3 length: 15 amino acids. The germline CDR1 and CDR2 sequences are SGHVS and FQNEAQ. After removal of 5 bases from V and 6 bases from J, the junction contained 11 bases not matched to a gene. CDR3 loop: CASSPYSGTGPEQYF. DNA for the CDR3: TGTGCCAGCAGCCCTTATTCCGGGACAGGGCCCGAGCAGTACTTC.

In regard to this clone: The conserved closing phenylalanine or tryptophan is absent in this CDR3, likely reflecting a read error. This chain uses TRBV5-8 with TRBJ1-1; the D gene is possibly TRBD1 (6 bases). The CDR3 sequence is 14 residues long. Germline loops: CDR1 SGHTS, CDR2 YDEGEE. V lost 5 bases, J lost 1 base, and 12 bases lay in between. As DNA, the CDR3 is TGTGCCAGCAGTTTCGGACAGCCGAACACTGAAGCTTTCCTT. Translating it yields CASSFGQPNTEAFL.

The V gene is TRBV19, the J gene TRBJ2-2; weak D call: TRBD1 (5 bases). CDR3 length: 14 residues. Trimming removed 3 bases from V and 6 bases from J, with 11 bases in between. CDR1 is LNHDA, CDR2 SQIVND, per germline (reference sequence). The CDR3 DNA follows: TGTGCCAGTAGTATTAGGCAGGGTCCCGGGGAGCTGTTTTTT. Its translation: CASSIRQGPGELFF.

The J gene is TRBJ2-1, the V gene TRBV30, with 7 bases identical to TRBD2. Trimming cost V 4 bases and J 3 bases; bases outside gene matches: 9. This CDR3 comprises 15 residues. Germline V gene data show CDR1 as GTSNPN and CDR2 as SVGIG (reference sequence). The CDR3 sequence: CAWTDGGKDYNEQFF. DNA of the CDR3: TGTGCCTGGACCGACGGGGGGAAAGACTACAATGAGCAGTTCTTC.

Of note for this clone: At one of its ends the junction is not consistent with the germline gene, which may arise from a read error. The gene calls are TRBV6-5 and TRBJ1-4; D not resolved. The germline gives CDR1 MNHEY, CDR2 SVGAGI. This CDR3 region has 15 residues. The CDR3 DNA sequence: TGTGCCAGCAGTTACTCCGGGGAAATATCTGAAAAACTGCTTTTT. Residues: CASSYSGEISEKLLF.

The chain recombines TRBV19 with TRBJ1-2, with 7 bases that match TRBD1. This CDR3 comprises 15 residues. Germline CDR1 and CDR2: LNHDA and SQIVND (reference sequence). V lost 3 bases, J lost 4 bases, and 8 bases stayed unmatched. The CDR3 sequence: CASSMDSTGAYGYTF. The DNA for the CDR3 is TGTGCCAGTAGTATGGATTCTACAGGGGCCTATGGCTACACCTTC.

The rearrangement joins TRBV9 to TRBJ1-2, with D possibly being TRBD1 (6 bases). This CDR3 is 15 amino acids long. Germline-derived CDR1 and CDR2 are SGDLS and YYNGEE. V was clipped by 0 bases and J by 3 bases, with 12 bases between them. The DNA for the CDR3 is TGTGCCAGCAGCGTAGTCCCGGACAGCTACTATGGCTACACCTTC. Translated: CASSVVPDSYYGYTF.

This chain links TRBV28 with TRBJ1-1; 8 bases map to TRBD1. This CDR3 has 16 amino acids. Germline trimming cut 4 bases from V and 6 bases from J; bases unmatched to any gene: 13. CDR1 and CDR2 from the germline V gene are MDHEN and SYDVKM. The DNA for the CDR3 is TGTGCCAGCAGTTCGGCGGGACAGGTGGGCACCTCTGAAGCTTTCTTT. Amino acids: CASSSAGQVGTSEAFF.

This clone was seen a few times. The V gene is TRBV6-4, the J gene TRBJ1-3; D possibly corresponds to TRBD1 (5 bases). The CDR3 length is 13 residues. Trimming took 3 bases from V and 4 from J, leaving 7 bases between them. The V gene's germline CDR1 is MRHNA and CDR2 SNTAGT. The CDR3 loop reads CASSEGPGNTIYF. The CDR3 DNA sequence: TGTGCCAGCAGTGAGGGGCCGGGAAACACCATATATTTT.

The rearrangement joins TRBV7-6 to TRBJ1-1; TRBD1 agrees at 10 bases. The length of the CDR3 is 13 residues. The V segment lost 4 bases and the J segment 4 bases; nucleotides outside the gene matches: 0. Germline-derived CDR1 and CDR2 are SGHVS and FNYEAQ. The CDR3 here is CASSWDRGTEAFF. CDR3 DNA sequence: TGTGCCAGCAGCTGGGACAGGGGCACTGAAGCTTTCTTT.

The chain uses TRBV2 and TRBJ2-2; 8 bases match TRBD1. Germline assignment: CDR1 SNHLY and CDR2 FYNNEI. The CDR3 length is 14 residues. Trimming at V came to 5 bases and at J to 6 bases, leaving 5 bases not matched to a gene. This chain's CDR3 is CASSSDREAGELFF. The CDR3 coding sequence is TGTGCCAGCAGTTCGGACAGGGAGGCCGGGGAGCTGTTTTTT. Drawing the rest from reference TRBV2 and TRBJ2-2, the complete variable domain is EPEVTQTPSHQVTQMGQEVILRCVPISNHLYFYWYRQILGQKVEFLVSFYNNEISEKSEIFDDQFSVERPDGSNFTLKIRSTKLEDSAMYFCASSSDREAGELFFGEGSRLTVL.

This chain uses TRBV29-1 with TRBJ2-6; possible D gene TRBD1, 5 bases. There are 14 residues in the CDR3. Germline assignment: CDR1 SQVTM and CDR2 ANQGSEA. Trimming shortened V by 7 bases and J by 1 base, and 11 bases separated the two germline ends. As DNA, the CDR3 is TGCAGCGCAACCGCAGGGTCTGGGGCCAACGTCCTGACTTTC. It encodes CSATAGSGANVLTF.

The rearrangement uses TRBV28 and TRBJ1-2; D unresolved. The V gene lost 6 bases and the J gene lost 2 bases, with 13 bases spanning the gap. The CDR3 length is 14 residues. From germline, CDR1 is MDHEN and CDR2 SYDVKM. The CDR3 here is CASSSAGRNYGYTF. The DNA for the CDR3 is TGTGCCAGCAGCTCGGCCGGGAGGAACTATGGCTACACCTTC.

J is TRBJ2-3 and V is TRBV19, with 14 nucleotides matching TRBD2. The CDR3 sequence is 19 residues long. From germline, CDR1 is LNHDA and CDR2 SQIVND (reference sequence). The ends lost 6 bases at V and 3 bases at J; junction bases unmatched: 14. CDR3 DNA: TGTGCCAGTAGCCGCGGCCTTGGACTAGCGGGAGGTCGTACAGATACGCAGTATTTT. It codes for CASSRGLGLAGGRTDTQYF.

The chain links TRBV7-3 to TRBJ2-1, with TRBD2 matching over 13 bases. V lost 5 bases to trimming and J lost 8 bases; unmatched junction nucleotides: 18. There are 19 residues in the CDR3. CDR1 is SGHTA, CDR2 FQGTGA, per germline. The CDR3 DNA reads as TGTGCCAGCAGCCATGGACAGACTAGCGGGAGGCCGAGGGCGGATGAGCAGTTCTTC. Protein product: CASSHGQTSGRPRADEQFF.

The chain links TRBV25-1 to TRBJ2-1; 8 nucleotides match TRBD2. V shed 1 base and J 11 bases; nucleotides not matched to a gene: 7. Germline V gene sequence: CDR1 MGHDK, CDR2 SYGVNS. This CDR3 region has 14 residues. Written as DNA, the CDR3 is TGTGCCAGCAGTGAATCGGGTAGCGGGGCGCAGCAGTTCTTC. Translating gives CASSESGSGAQQFF.

V is TRBV5-1 and J is TRBJ2-5; 7 nucleotides agree with TRBD1. This CDR3 region has 15 residues. The germline V gene encodes CDR1 SGHRS and CDR2 YFSETQ. V gave up 7 bases and J gave up 3 bases; unmatched junction bases: 12. CDR3 sequence (DNA): TGCGCCAGCTCGGTTCAAGGGACAGTAGAAGAGACCCAGTACTTC. As protein: CASSVQGTVEETQYF.

This clone appeared once. The rearrangement uses TRBV13 and TRBJ2-7; TRBD2 matches at 9 bases. V shed 1 base and J 3 bases; nucleotides not matched to a gene: 7. This CDR3 is built from 16 residues. Germline V CDR1 and CDR2: PRHDT, FYEKMQ (reference sequence). Here the CDR3 DNA reads TGTGCCAGCAGCTTAGCCCGACTAGCGGAAAACTACGAGCAGTACTTC. It specifies CASSLARLAENYEQYF.

The chain combines TRBV19 with TRBJ2-3; 8 positions match TRBD1. Per the germline V gene, CDR1 is LNHDA and CDR2 is SQIVND (reference sequence). The J segment lost 2 bases and the V segment lost 6 bases, leaving 10 bases of the junction unmatched. The length of the CDR3 is 16 residues. The CDR3 nucleotides read TGTGCCAGTAGAGGCCTCCAGGGACAGGTCACAGATACGCAGTATTTT. Amino acid sequence: CASRGLQGQVTDTQYF.

The chain employs TRBV5-1 and TRBJ2-7; 10 bases agree with TRBD1. Per germline, CDR1 SGHRS and CDR2 YFSETQ. The CDR3 sequence is 14 residues long. With V trimmed by 2 bases and J by 4 bases, 3 bases remained unmatched. DNA for the CDR3: TGCGCCAGCAGCTTCGGACAGGGGGATTACGAGCAGTACTTC. Its translation: CASSFGQGDYEQYF.

This sequence joins TRBV9 and TRBJ1-1; possibly TRBD1 for D (5 bases). The CDR3 is 15 residues long. Germline CDR1 reads SGDLS; CDR2 reads YYNGEE. V lost 3 bases to trimming and J lost 0 bases, with 12 bases between them. The CDR3 is CASSDGTVMNTEAFF. CDR3 nucleotides: TGTGCCAGCAGCGATGGGACTGTCATGAACACTGAAGCTTTCTTT. Full variable domain (outside the CDR3, taken from reference TRBV9 and TRBJ1-1): DSGVTQTPKHLITATGQRVTLRCSPRSGDLSVYWYQQSLDQGLQFLIQYYNGEERAKGNILERFSAQQFPDLHSELNLSSLELGDSALYFCASSDGTVMNTEAFFGQGTRLTVV.

This chain uses TRBV2 with TRBJ2-1; maybe TRBD1 (6 bases). Trimming took off 10 bases at V and 4 bases at J, with 11 bases between the two ends. In germline, CDR1 is SNHLY, CDR2 FYNNEI. CDR3 length equals 12 residues. The CDR3, as DNA: TGTGCCAACGGGGACATGTACAATGAGCAGTTCTTC. This sequence encodes CANGDMYNEQFF.

V gene TRBV9 combines with J gene TRBJ2-3, with a possible D match to TRBD1 (6 bases). The CDR3 is 16 residues long. Germline CDR1 is SGDLS and CDR2 is YYNGEE. V lost 0 bases and J 1 base, leaving 12 bases between the germline ends. CDR3 amino acids: CASSVDGRGGTDTQYF. The CDR3 region has the DNA TGTGCCAGCAGCGTAGACGGCAGGGGAGGCACAGATACGCAGTATTTT.

This clone was seen a few times. The chain uses TRBV5-4 and TRBJ1-4; TRBD1 matches 7 bases. The ends lost 4 bases at V and 7 bases at J; junction bases unmatched: 7. Germline CDR1 SGHNT, CDR2 YYREEE (reference sequence). This CDR3 region has 14 residues. In DNA, the CDR3 is TGTGCCAGCAGCCTACCCGACAGGGCTGAAAAACTGTTTTTT. It yields the protein CASSLPDRAEKLFF.